This passage covers 29 T cell receptor beta chains from one sample sequenced in a study of human T cells and chemical hapten exposure (dated by TCRdb to about 2021). The library was built by means of RACE. Sequenced using a NextSeq 500. TCRdb's own reprocessing of the public reads used fastp at Q25 and MiXCR and kept productive beta chains. Entries are consolidated by CDR3 protein sequence, retaining the most common genes and DNA. Counted in this sample were around 110,000 distinct CDR3 sequences; approximately 12% of them appeared once. The ten most abundant clones make up about 1.6% of the sample. The label giving this sample's time point can be read as: pre-sensitization, week 0. Per the publication, the treatment or condition label means: therapeutic diphenylcyclopropenone sensitization with weekly scalp DPC. The starting material was whole blood, obtained in connection with sensitization to the hapten diphenylcyclopropenone (DPC). Receptors were obtained from a woman aged 50 to 60 with alopecia areata. Some clones in this sample may be carry-over from other donors' samples.

The chain joins TRBV6-1 to TRBJ2-2; tentatively, D is TRBD2 (6 bases). Between the trimmed V and J ends, which lost 8 bases and 6 bases, there was a span of 16 bases. The germline CDR1 and CDR2 sequences are MNHNS and SASEGT. CDR3 length: 14 amino acids. CDR3 bases: TGTGCCAGCCGGGGGACCCTGGGTCCCGGGGAGCTGTTTTTT. It specifies CASRGTLGPGELFF.

This clonotype was counted ten times or more. This chain uses TRBV29-1 with TRBJ2-1; D ambiguous. The CDR3 has 12 amino acids. Trimming stripped 6 bases from V and 0 bases from J, with 6 bases between. Germline CDR1 reads SQVTM; CDR2 reads ANQGSEA. The CDR3 DNA follows: TGCAGCGTCCGTTCCTCCTACAATGAGCAGTTCTTC. Translating it yields CSVRSSYNEQFF.

This clonotype was observed many times. The V gene is TRBV27, the J gene TRBJ1-5; D is possibly TRBD1 (5 bases). This CDR3 comprises 12 residues. The V end lost 7 bases, the J end lost 6 bases, and 10 bases lay between the germline ends. CDR1 is MNHEY, CDR2 SMNVEV, per germline (reference sequence). The CDR3 bases are TGTGCCAGCAAGACGGGGGGTCAGCCCCAGCATTTT. This gives the protein CASKTGGQPQHF.

The chain links TRBV12-3 or TRBV12-4 to TRBJ1-1; D is unresolved. V was pared by 6 bases and J by 7 bases, with 12 bases between. The length of the CDR3 is 12 residues. The CDR3 nucleotides read TGTGCCAGCAGCCCAGGAATGGGTGAAGCTTTCTTT. Encoded protein: CASSPGMGEAFF.

In the case of this clonotype: Given a much more abundant clone one base away, this may be a read error. The chain joins TRBV7-8 to TRBJ1-5; D not resolved. Germline V gene lookup returns CDR1 SGHVS and CDR2 FQNEAQ. The CDR3 totals 13 residues. Between the trimmed V and J ends, which lost 0 bases and 4 bases, there was a span of 4 bases. In nucleotides, the CDR3 is TGTGCCAGCAGCTTAGCTAATAATCAGCCCCAGCATTTT. Amino acids: CASSLANNQPQHF.

This clonotype occurred a few times. The chain carries TRBV2 and TRBJ1-2; maybe TRBD1 (6 bases). The CDR3 extends over 14 amino acids. V was trimmed by 4 bases and J by 4 bases, leaving 13 bases between them. Germline assignment: CDR1 SNHLY and CDR2 FYNNEI. In DNA form, the CDR3 reads TGTGCCAGCAGTGGACAGGCCGGGGGCTATGGCTACACCTTC. This gives the protein CASSGQAGGYGYTF.

The V and J genes are TRBV6-4 and TRBJ2-3; possibly TRBD2 for D (6 bases). The CDR3 is 15 residues long. Trimming stripped 4 bases from V and 1 base from J, with 12 bases between. The V gene's germline CDR1 is MRHNA and CDR2 SNTAGT. CDR3 sequence reads: CASSAGRGGTDTQYF. The DNA of the CDR3 is TGTGCCAGCAGTGCTGGGCGGGGAGGCACAGATACGCAGTATTTT.

This clonotype showed up just a few times. The genes are TRBV19 and TRBJ2-7; D is perhaps TRBD1 (6 bases). Germline assignment: CDR1 LNHDA and CDR2 SQIVND (reference sequence). This CDR3 is 14 amino acids long. The ends were cut back, 5 bases at V and 0 bases at J, with 11 bases in the middle. DNA for the CDR3: TGTGCCAGTAGTTATGGACAGACCTCCTACGAGCAGTACTTC. It is translated as CASSYGQTSYEQYF.

This clonotype appeared a few times. The chain is built from TRBV5-1 and TRBJ1-1; 9 nucleotides line up with TRBD1. J was trimmed by 0 bases and V by 4 bases; bases with no gene match: 10. This CDR3 spans 17 amino acids. Germline loops: CDR1 SGHRS, CDR2 YFSETQ. CDR3 amino acids: CASSPTQDRGMNTEAFF. Written as DNA, the CDR3 is TGCGCCAGCAGCCCAACCCAGGACAGGGGCATGAACACTGAAGCTTTCTTT.

This clonotype was seen more than once but under ten times. CDR3 DNA sequence: TGCAGTGCTAGTCTAGCGGGGTTACAAGAGACCCAGTACTTC. Its translation is CSASLAGLQETQYF. The rearrangement joins TRBV20-1 to TRBJ2-5; the match to TRBD2 covers 9 bases. After removal of 3 bases from V and 2 bases from J, the junction contained 4 bases not matched to a gene. Germline assignment: CDR1 DFQATT and CDR2 SNEGSKA (reference sequence). The CDR3 runs to 14 residues.

Turning to this clonotype: It may be a read error: a sequence one base away is much more abundant. The chain links TRBV7-6 to TRBJ1-1; possible D gene TRBD1, 5 bases. Deletions cut 3 bases from V and 0 bases from J, with 11 bases between. The germline V gene has CDR1 SGHVS and CDR2 FNYEAQ. This CDR3 has 15 residues. CDR3 nucleotide sequence: TGTGCCAGCAGCTTCGCCCAGGGTGTGAACACTGAAGCTTTCTTT. Translating gives CASSFAQGVNTEAFF.

This chain joins TRBV7-2 and TRBJ2-2; D possibly corresponds to TRBD2 (6 bases). Trimming left V 6 bases short and J 1 base short, with 9 bases between. In germline, CDR1 is SGHTA, CDR2 FQGNSA. The CDR3 runs to 14 residues. The CDR3 is CASRTEGNTGELFF. The CDR3 nucleotides are TGTGCCAGCAGGACGGAGGGGAACACCGGGGAGCTGTTTTTT.

This clonotype appeared a few times. The rearrangement joins TRBV29-1 to TRBJ2-7; no clear D. The V gene lost 4 bases and the J gene lost 2 bases, with 12 bases spanning the gap. The CDR3 covers 13 residues. The germline V gene has CDR1 SQVTM and CDR2 ANQGSEA. CDR3 sequence reads: CSVVGISAYEQYF. The CDR3 region has the DNA TGCAGCGTTGTAGGGATATCGGCCTACGAGCAGTACTTC.

This clonotype was found a few times. The V gene is TRBV4-3, the J gene TRBJ2-3; D is possibly TRBD1 (5 bases). The CDR3 runs to 15 residues. V lost 2 bases, J lost 0 bases, and 9 bases lay in between. Germline CDR1 LGHNA, CDR2 YSLEER. The CDR3 DNA follows: TGCGCCAGCAGCCAATTTGCAGGGAGCACAGATACGCAGTATTTT. Translated: CASSQFAGSTDTQYF.

This clonotype occurred many times. J is TRBJ2-3 and V is TRBV29-1; 11 positions match TRBD2. The CDR3 consists of 13 residues. The trim removed 4 bases at V and 8 bases at J, leaving 5 bases unmatched. Germline values: CDR1 SQVTM, CDR2 ANQGSEA. CDR3 region: CSVAPGLAGTQYF. The CDR3 bases are TGCAGCGTTGCCCCCGGACTAGCGGGTACGCAGTATTTT.

V usage is TRBV7-6 and J usage is TRBJ2-2; D is perhaps TRBD1 (5 bases). The V gene's germline CDR1 is SGHVS and CDR2 FNYEAQ. This CDR3 comprises 14 residues. Trimming removed 6 bases at V and 2 bases at J, with 10 bases between. This CDR3 reads CASRRQTNTGELFF. CDR3 DNA: TGTGCCAGCAGGAGACAGACAAACACCGGGGAGCTGTTTTTT.

The table lists this clonotype with many counts. This CDR3 is CASSVRGTGELFF. In DNA form, the CDR3 reads TGCGCCAGCAGTGTCAGGGGGACCGGGGAGCTGTTTTTT. The chain joins TRBV10-2 to TRBJ2-2, with 7 nucleotides matching TRBD1. The CDR3 has 13 amino acids. CDR1 is WSHSY and CDR2 is SAAADI in the germline V gene. Trimming at V came to 4 bases and at J to 5 bases, leaving 1 base not matched to a gene.

Only a few counts were recorded for this clonotype. The rearrangement links TRBV20-1 to TRBJ2-7; D gene unclear. Deletions cut 3 bases from V and 2 bases from J, with 29 bases between. Germline CDR1 reads DFQATT; CDR2 reads SNEGSKA (reference sequence). This CDR3 is 19 amino acids long. The CDR3 reads CSASLDRVRFGVITYEQYF. CDR3 nucleotide sequence: TGCAGTGCTAGCTTGGACCGCGTGCGGTTTGGGGTAATAACCTACGAGCAGTACTTC.

This clonotype has just a few counts. The rearrangement links TRBV18 to TRBJ2-5; the D is unclear. Trimming removed 2 bases from V and 6 bases from J, with 13 bases in between. CDR1 and CDR2 (germline): KGHSH, LQKENI. The length of the CDR3 is 14 residues. CDR3 bases: TGTGCCAGCTCACCAATGTGGGGTCGAAAGACCCAGTACTTC. Translated, it gives CASSPMWGRKTQYF.

The chain joins TRBV7-9 to TRBJ2-3, with D tentatively TRBD1 or TRBD2 (5 bases each). Germline V gene lookup returns CDR1 SEHNR and CDR2 FQNEAQ (reference sequence). This CDR3 spans 13 amino acids. Trimming took 5 bases from V and 4 from J, leaving 10 bases between them. The DNA of the CDR3 is TGTGCCAGCAGCCCCCGGGGCCCAGATACGCAGTATTTT. As protein: CASSPRGPDTQYF.

In its sample, this clonotype was seen a few times. V and J are TRBV20-1 and TRBJ2-7; no clear D. Germline CDR1 is DFQATT and CDR2 is SNEGSKA (reference sequence). V was pared by 5 bases and J by 6 bases, with 17 bases between. CDR3 length equals 13 residues. Here the CDR3 reads CSAQTPDGPEQYF. CDR3 nucleotides: TGCAGTGCTCAGACACCCGATGGGCCCGAGCAGTACTTC.

The J gene is TRBJ1-1, the V gene TRBV10-2, with TRBD1 matching over 8 bases. With V trimmed by 6 bases and J by 4 bases, 10 bases remained unmatched. This CDR3 has 15 amino acids. Per germline, CDR1 WSHSY and CDR2 SAAADI. CDR3 sequence reads: CASRKQQGVPTEAFF. CDR3 nucleotides: TGCGCCAGCAGAAAGCAACAGGGGGTCCCCACTGAAGCTTTCTTT.

This clonotype was detected only a few times. V gene TRBV28 combines with J gene TRBJ1-3; 7 nucleotides align to TRBD1. Germline CDR1 and CDR2: MDHEN and SYDVKM. Losses at the gene ends were 5 bases for V and 6 bases for J; bases not matched to a gene: 10. The CDR3 consists of 15 residues. This CDR3 is CASSPQGGRANTIYF. The CDR3 bases are TGTGCCAGCAGTCCTCAGGGGGGAAGGGCAAACACCATATATTTT.

This clonotype was counted at least ten times. The chain recombines TRBV11-2 with TRBJ2-6; D is undetermined. The CDR3 is 14 residues long. V was cut by 5 bases and J by 3 bases, with 8 bases left in between. The germline V gene has CDR1 SGHAT and CDR2 FQNNGV. DNA of the CDR3: TGTGCCAGCAGCCCTCCACGTGGGGCCAACGTCCTGACTTTC. Its protein product is CASSPPRGANVLTF.

This rearrangement joins TRBV19 to TRBJ1-1, with a weak D call TRBD1 (5 bases). The CDR3 consists of 16 residues. Trimming shortened V by 7 bases and J by 3 bases, and 21 bases separated the two germline ends. The V gene's germline CDR1 is LNHDA and CDR2 SQIVND (reference sequence). The CDR3, as DNA: TGTGCCAGTATCAGCCCCTTCGGGGCCCCGTACACTGAAGCTTTCTTT. Translating it yields CASISPFGAPYTEAFF.

This clonotype appeared a few times. The V call is TRBV18, the J call TRBJ2-3; 14 bases are shared with TRBD2. V shed 6 bases and J 2 bases; nucleotides not matched to a gene: 7. Per germline, CDR1 KGHSH and CDR2 LQKENI. CDR3 length: 17 amino acids. The CDR3 here is CASSGLAGGLSTDTQYF. In DNA, the CDR3 is TGTGCCAGCTCCGGACTAGCGGGGGGCCTCTCCACAGATACGCAGTATTTT.

In its sample, this clonotype was seen a few times. This chain uses TRBV4-3 with TRBJ2-7; TRBD2 is a possible D gene (6 bases). The CDR3 length is 12 residues. Germline assignment: CDR1 LGHNA and CDR2 YSLEER. Trimming pared 3 bases from V and 6 bases from J, leaving 9 bases between. The CDR3 sequence is CASSHSGVEQYF. For the CDR3, the DNA is TGCGCCAGCAGCCACTCGGGGGTCGAGCAGTACTTC.

This clonotype has a handful of counts. The chain carries TRBV7-2 and TRBJ1-1, with a tentative D call TRBD1 (5 bases). This CDR3 is built from 15 residues. From germline, CDR1 is SGHTA and CDR2 FQGNSA. With 2 bases removed from V and 4 bases from J, the gap between germline ends came to 14 bases. The chain's CDR3 is CASSLNPGAGTEAFF. CDR3 bases: TGTGCCAGCAGCTTAAATCCCGGGGCGGGCACTGAAGCTTTCTTT.

This clonotype has ten or more counts. The rearrangement links TRBV6-6 to TRBJ2-7; 8 nucleotides line up with TRBD1. CDR3 length: 14 amino acids. J gave up 1 base and V 2 bases, and 1 base lay outside the gene matches. CDR1 is MNHNY, CDR2 SVGAGI, per germline (reference sequence). This CDR3 reads CASSYRDRSYEQYF. For the CDR3, the DNA is TGTGCCAGCAGTTACCGGGACAGGTCCTACGAGCAGTACTTC.